This T cell receptor beta chain was sequenced during a study of OX40 agonist ivuxolimab in advanced cancers. Profiled with immunoSEQ multiplex PCR; TCRdb holds only in-frame clones, not every one. The sample yields about 15,000 clones, 70% to 90% seen once. From germline, CDR1 is SEHNR and CDR2 FQNEAQ (reference sequence). The V end was cut by 1 base, the J end by 8 bases, with 15 bases between. There are 15 residues in the CDR3. This specimen was CD4+ or CD8+ T cells sorted from blood, taken in a trial of the OX40 agonist ivuxolimab. The J gene is TRBJ2-1, the V gene TRBV7-9, with D possibly being TRBD2 (5 bases). This sequence was found in an adult with an advanced solid tumor such as melanoma, head and neck, liver or kidney cancer. The CDR3 coding sequence is TGTGCCAGCAGCTTAGGACCCGGGGTGGCATATGAGCAGTTCTTC. This gives the protein CASSLGPGVAYEQFF.